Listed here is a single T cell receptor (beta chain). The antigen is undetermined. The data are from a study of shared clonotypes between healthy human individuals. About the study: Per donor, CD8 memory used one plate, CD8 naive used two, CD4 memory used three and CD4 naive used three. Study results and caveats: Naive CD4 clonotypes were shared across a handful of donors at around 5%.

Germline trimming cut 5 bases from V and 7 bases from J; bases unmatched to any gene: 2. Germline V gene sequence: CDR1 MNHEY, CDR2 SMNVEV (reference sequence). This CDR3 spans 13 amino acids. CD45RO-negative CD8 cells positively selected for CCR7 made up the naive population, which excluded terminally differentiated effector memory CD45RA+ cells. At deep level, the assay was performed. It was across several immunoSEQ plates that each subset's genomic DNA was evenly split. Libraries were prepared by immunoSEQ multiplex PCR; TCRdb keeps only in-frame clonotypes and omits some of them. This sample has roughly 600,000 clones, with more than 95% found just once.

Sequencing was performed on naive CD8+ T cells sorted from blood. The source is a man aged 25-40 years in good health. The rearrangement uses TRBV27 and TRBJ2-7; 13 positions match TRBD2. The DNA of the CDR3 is TGTGCCAGCAGTCCGGGACTAGCGGGGGAGCAGTACTTC. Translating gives CASSPGLAGEQYF.